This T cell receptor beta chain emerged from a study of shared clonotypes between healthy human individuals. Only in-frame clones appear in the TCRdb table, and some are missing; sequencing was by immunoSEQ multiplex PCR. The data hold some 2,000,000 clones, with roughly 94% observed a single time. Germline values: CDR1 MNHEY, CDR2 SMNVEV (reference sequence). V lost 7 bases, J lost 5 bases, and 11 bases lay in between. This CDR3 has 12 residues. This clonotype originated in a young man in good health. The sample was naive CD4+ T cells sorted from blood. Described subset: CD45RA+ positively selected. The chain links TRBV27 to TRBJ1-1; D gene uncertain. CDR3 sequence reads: CASKRSRTEAFF. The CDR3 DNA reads TGTGCCAGCAAGCGGTCGCGGACTGAAGCTTTCTTT.